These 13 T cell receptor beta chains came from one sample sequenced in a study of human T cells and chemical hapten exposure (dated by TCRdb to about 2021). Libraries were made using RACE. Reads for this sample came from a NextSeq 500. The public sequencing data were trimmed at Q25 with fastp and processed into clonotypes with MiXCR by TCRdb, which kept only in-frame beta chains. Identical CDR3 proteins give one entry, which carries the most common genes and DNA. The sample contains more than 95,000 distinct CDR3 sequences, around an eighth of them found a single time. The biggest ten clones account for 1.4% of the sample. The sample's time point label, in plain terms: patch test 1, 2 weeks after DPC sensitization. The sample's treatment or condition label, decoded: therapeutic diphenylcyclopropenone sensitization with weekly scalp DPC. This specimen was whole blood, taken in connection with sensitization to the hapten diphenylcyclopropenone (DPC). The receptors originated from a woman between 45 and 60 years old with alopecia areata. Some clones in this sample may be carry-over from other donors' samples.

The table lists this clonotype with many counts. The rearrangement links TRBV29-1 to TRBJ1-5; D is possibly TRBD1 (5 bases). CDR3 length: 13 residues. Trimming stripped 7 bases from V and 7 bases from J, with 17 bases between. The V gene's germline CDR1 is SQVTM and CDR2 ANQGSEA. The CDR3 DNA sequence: TGCAGCGCTGGGGTGCAGGGCGGCCAGCCCCAGCATTTT. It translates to CSAGVQGGQPQHF.

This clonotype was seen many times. The CDR3 protein is CASSQDPGQGAVQPQHF. CDR3 DNA: TGTGCCAGCAGCCAAGATCCCGGGCAGGGGGCAGTTCAGCCCCAGCATTTT. This chain links TRBV4-2 with TRBJ1-5; 8 bases map to TRBD1. The germline V gene has CDR1 LGHNA and CDR2 YNFKEQ. The CDR3 contains 17 residues. V trimming: 0 bases; J trimming: 6 bases; junction bases outside the gene matches: 10.

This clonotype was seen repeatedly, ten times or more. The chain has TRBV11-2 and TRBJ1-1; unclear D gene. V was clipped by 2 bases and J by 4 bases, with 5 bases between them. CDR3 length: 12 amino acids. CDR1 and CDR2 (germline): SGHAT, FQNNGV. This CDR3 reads CASSLLSTEAFF. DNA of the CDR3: TGTGCCAGCAGCTTATTAAGCACTGAAGCTTTCTTT.

Here the CDR3 reads CASSLTGPNSPLHF. The CDR3 nucleotides are TGCGCCAGCAGCTTGACAGGGCCGAATTCACCCCTCCACTTT. The chain links TRBV5-1 to TRBJ1-6; weak D call: TRBD1 (6 bases). This CDR3 contains 14 residues. The V and J ends lost 1 base and 7 bases respectively, with 9 bases between them. Germline CDR1 is SGHRS and CDR2 is YFSETQ.

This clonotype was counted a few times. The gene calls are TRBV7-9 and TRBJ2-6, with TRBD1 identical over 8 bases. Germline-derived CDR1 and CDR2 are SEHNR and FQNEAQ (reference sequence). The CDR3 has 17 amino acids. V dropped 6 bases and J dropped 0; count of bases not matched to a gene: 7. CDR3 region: CASSDRGLLSGANVLTF. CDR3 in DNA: TGTGCCAGCAGTGACAGGGGATTACTCTCTGGGGCCAACGTCCTGACTTTC.

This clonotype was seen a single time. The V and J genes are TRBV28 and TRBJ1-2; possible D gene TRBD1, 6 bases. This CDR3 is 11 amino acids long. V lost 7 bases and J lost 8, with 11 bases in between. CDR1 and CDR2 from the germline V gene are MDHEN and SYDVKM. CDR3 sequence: CASISGAGYTF. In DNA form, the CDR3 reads TGTGCCAGCATTTCAGGGGCCGGCTACACCTTC.

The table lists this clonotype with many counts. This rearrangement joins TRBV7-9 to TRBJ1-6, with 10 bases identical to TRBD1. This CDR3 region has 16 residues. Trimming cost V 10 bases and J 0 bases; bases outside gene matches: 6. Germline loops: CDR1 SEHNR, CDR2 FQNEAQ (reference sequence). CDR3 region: CATTGTGDSYNSPLHF. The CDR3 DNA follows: TGTGCCACCACCGGGACAGGGGACTCCTATAATTCACCCCTCCACTTT.

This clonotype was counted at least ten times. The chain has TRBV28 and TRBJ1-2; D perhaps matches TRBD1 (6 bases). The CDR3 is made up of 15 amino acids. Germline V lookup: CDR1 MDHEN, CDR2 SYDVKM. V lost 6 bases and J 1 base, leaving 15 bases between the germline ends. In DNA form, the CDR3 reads TGTGCCAGCAGCCCAATAGGGACACATAACTATGGCTACACCTTC. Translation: CASSPIGTHNYGYTF.

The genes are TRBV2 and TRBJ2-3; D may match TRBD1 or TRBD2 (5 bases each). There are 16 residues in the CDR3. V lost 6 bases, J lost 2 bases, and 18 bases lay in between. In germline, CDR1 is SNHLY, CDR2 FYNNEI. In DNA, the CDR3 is TGTGCCAGCAGGCCAATCGGGGCTGAAAACACAGATACGCAGTATTTT. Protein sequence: CASRPIGAENTDTQYF.

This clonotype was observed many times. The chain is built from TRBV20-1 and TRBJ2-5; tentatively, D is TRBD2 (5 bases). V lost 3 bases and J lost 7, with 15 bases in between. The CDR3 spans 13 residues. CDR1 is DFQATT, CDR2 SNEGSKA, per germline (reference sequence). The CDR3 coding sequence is TGCAGTGCTAGCCGGGAAGGACGGGCGACCCAGTACTTC. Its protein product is CSASREGRATQYF.

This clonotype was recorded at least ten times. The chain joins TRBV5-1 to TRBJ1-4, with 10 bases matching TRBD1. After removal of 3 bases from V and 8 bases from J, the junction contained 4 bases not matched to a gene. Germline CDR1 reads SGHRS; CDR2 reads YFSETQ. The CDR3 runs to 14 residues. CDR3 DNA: TGCGCCAGCAGCTGGACAGGGGGATCGGAAAAACTGTTTTTT. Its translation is CASSWTGGSEKLFF. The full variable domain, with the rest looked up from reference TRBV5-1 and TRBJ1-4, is KAGVTQTPRYLIKTRGQQVTLSCSPISGHRSVSWYQQTPGQGLQFLFEYFSETQRNKGNFPGRFSGRQFSNSRSEMNVSTLELGDSALYLCASSWTGGSEKLFFGSGTQLSVL.

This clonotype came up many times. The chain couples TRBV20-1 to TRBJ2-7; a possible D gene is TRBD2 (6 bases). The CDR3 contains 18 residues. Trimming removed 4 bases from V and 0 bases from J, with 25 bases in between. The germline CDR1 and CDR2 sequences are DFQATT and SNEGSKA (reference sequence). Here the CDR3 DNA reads TGCAGTGCTACGGGACTCCTAGAGTCAACACAGAGCTCCTACGAGCAGTACTTC. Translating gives CSATGLLESTQSSYEQYF.

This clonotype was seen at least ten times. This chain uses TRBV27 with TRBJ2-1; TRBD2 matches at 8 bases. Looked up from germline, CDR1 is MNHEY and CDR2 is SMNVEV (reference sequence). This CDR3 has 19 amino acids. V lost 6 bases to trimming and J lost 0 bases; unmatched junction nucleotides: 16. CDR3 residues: CASSRRGIGGESSYNEQFF. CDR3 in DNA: TGTGCCAGCAGCCGAAGAGGTATCGGGGGGGAGAGCTCCTACAATGAGCAGTTCTTC.